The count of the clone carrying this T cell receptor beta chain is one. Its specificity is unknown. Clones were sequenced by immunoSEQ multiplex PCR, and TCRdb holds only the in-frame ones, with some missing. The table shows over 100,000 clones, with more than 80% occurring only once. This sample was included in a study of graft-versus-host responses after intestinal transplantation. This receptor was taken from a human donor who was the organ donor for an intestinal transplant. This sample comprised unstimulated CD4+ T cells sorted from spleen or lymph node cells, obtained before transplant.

The CDR3 loop reads CASSAGTGFYEQYF. The CDR3 nucleotides read TGTGCCAGCAGCGCCGGGACAGGGTTCTACGAGCAGTACTTC. The rearrangement links TRBV21-1 to TRBJ2-7; the table gives TRBD1 as D, unverified against the DNA. TRBV21-1 has pseudogene status. The CDR3 runs to 14 residues.